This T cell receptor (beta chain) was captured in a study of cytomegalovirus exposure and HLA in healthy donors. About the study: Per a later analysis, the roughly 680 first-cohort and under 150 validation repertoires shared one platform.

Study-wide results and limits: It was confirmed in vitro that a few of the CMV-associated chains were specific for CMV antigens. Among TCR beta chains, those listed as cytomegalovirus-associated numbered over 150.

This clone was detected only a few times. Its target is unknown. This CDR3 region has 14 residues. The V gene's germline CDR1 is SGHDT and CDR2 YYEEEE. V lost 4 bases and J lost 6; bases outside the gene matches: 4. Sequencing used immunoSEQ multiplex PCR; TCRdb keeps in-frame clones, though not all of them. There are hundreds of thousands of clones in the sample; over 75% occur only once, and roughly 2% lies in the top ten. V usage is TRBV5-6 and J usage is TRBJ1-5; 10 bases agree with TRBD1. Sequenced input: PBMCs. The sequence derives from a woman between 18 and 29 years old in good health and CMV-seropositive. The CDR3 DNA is TGTGCCAGCAGCCCCCGGGACAGGGGTCAGCCCCAGCATTTT. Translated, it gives CASSPRDRGQPQHF. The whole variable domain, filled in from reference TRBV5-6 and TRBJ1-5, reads DAGVTQSPTHLIKTRGQQVTLRCSPKSGHDTVSWYQQALGQGPQFIFQYYEEEERQRGNFPDRFSGHQFPNYSSELNVNALLLGDSALYLCASSPRDRGQPQHFGDGTRLSIL.